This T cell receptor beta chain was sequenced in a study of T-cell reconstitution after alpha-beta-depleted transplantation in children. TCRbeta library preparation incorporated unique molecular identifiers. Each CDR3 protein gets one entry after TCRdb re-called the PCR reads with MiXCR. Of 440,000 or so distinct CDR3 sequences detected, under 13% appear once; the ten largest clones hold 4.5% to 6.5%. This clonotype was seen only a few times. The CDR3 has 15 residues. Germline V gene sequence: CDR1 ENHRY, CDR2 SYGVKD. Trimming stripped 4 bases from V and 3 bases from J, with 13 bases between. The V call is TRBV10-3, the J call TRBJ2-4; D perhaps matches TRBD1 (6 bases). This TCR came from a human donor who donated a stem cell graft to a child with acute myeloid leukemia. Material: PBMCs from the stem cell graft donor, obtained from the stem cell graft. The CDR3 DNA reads TGTGCCATCAGTGGCGAACGACAGGTCAAAAACATTCAGTACTTC. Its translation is CAISGERQVKNIQYF.